A selection of T cell receptor beta chains follows, all from one sample in a study of T cells in Graves' hyperthyroidism and ophthalmopathy. MiXCR, applied by TCRdb to the multiplex PCR reads, yields one record per CDR3 protein. The sample consists of about 59,000 distinct CDR3 sequences, 53% of them appearing once. Material for sequencing was blood. All receptors derive from a woman aged 55-75 years with Graves' ophthalmopathy. Each CDR3 is given with its conserved first and last residue. The order of the fields is V gene, clone size, J gene, D gene, CDR3 DNA, CDR3 protein. The D gene is left open where the match is weak. The size of a clone is reported for some rows only, either as once, few or many, or as a class for expanded clones.

>TRBV24-1|-|TRBJ2-2|TRBD2
TGTGCCACCCGAAGCGGGGCGAACACCGGGGAGCTGTTTTTT
CATRSGANTGELFF
>TRBV5-5|-|TRBJ2-5|TRBD2
TGTGCCAGCGTAAGCGGGACGTTGGGTGAGACCCAGTACTTC
CASVSGTLGETQYF
>TRBV24-1|-|TRBJ1-4|TRBD1
TGTGCCACCAGTGATTGGGCGGGGACAGGGGCTGAAAAACTGTTTTTT
CATSDWAGTGAEKLFF
>TRBV20-1|-|TRBJ2-7|TRBD2
TGCAGTGCTATGAACTATCTAGCGGGAAACGAGCAGTACTTC
CSAMNYLAGNEQYF
>TRBV12-3/TRBV12-4|-|TRBJ1-4|-
TGTGCCAGCGGTTTTGGCCCGGGTGGACTGTCTTTT
CASGFGPGGLSF
>TRBV29-1|-|TRBJ1-1|TRBD1
TGCAGCGCTGACAGGGTCGAGACTGAAGCTTTCTTT
CSADRVETEAFF
>TRBV7-9|few|TRBJ1-5|-
TGTGCCAGCAGCTTAAGAGCGAGCAATCAGCCCCAGCATTTT
CASSLRASNQPQHF
>TRBV11-2|many|TRBJ2-2|-
TGTGCCAGCAGCTTAGTATACGGCGGGGCGAACACCGGGGAGCTGTTTTTT
CASSLVYGGANTGELFF
>TRBV9|many|TRBJ1-6|-
TGTGCCAGCAGCCCAGAGGGCAGACAAAATTCACCCCTCCACTTT
CASSPEGRQNSPLHF
>TRBV20-1|-|TRBJ1-1|-
TGCAGCTCCTCCCGTGGGGTGACGCGAACTGAAGCTTTCTTT
CSSSRGVTRTEAFF
>TRBV7-6|-|TRBJ1-4|-
TGTGCCAGCAGTATAGGGGGGGATGAAAAACTGTTTTTT
CASSIGGDEKLFF
>TRBV11-2|-|TRBJ2-3|TRBD2
TGTGCCAGCAGCTTGGCGGCGGGAGGAGGCACAGATACGCAGTATTTT
CASSLAAGGGTDTQYF
>TRBV27|many|TRBJ2-7|-
TGTGCCAGCAGTTCTCTGAGCGGGTACAGCTACGAGCAGTACTTC
CASSSLSGYSYEQYF
>TRBV6-2/TRBV6-3|many|TRBJ1-6|-
TGTGCCAGCAGTTCAACAAGCTCGAATTCACCCCTCCACTTT
CASSSTSSNSPLHF
>TRBV20-1|-|TRBJ1-5|-
TGCAGTGCGACGGGACTAGGCCAAGAGACCCAGCATTTT
CSATGLGQETQHF
>TRBV20-1|-|TRBJ2-1|TRBD2
TGCAGTGCTACCCGGACTAGCGGGAGGGAGCAGTTCTTC
CSATRTSGREQFF
>TRBV6-2/TRBV6-3|many|TRBJ1-4|-
TGTGCCAGCTCGAAGACAGATAATGAAAAACTGTTTTTT
CASSKTDNEKLFF
>TRBV29-1|few|TRBJ2-7|-
TGCAGCGTTGAAATGGGGGCTTCCTACGAGCAGTACTTC
CSVEMGASYEQYF
>TRBV29-1|-|TRBJ1-1|-
TGCAGCGTTCATCAGGAGATGAACACTGAAGCTTTCTTT
CSVHQEMNTEAFF
>TRBV6-5|many|TRBJ2-7|TRBD2
TGTGCCAGCAGTGCTGAGCGGGGGAGCTCCTACGAGCAGTACTTC
CASSAERGSSYEQYF
>TRBV11-2|-|TRBJ1-2|-
TGTGCCAGCAGCATAGAGGTATCCCAGATCTATGACTACACCTTC
CASSIEVSQIYDYTF
>TRBV27|many|TRBJ1-5|-
TGTGCCAGCAGTTCGGGGGTGGTTAATCAGCCCCAGCATTTT
CASSSGVVNQPQHF
>TRBV20-1|many|TRBJ2-3|-
TGCAGTGCAACCCGGGACACCACAGATACGCAGTATTTT
CSATRDTTDTQYF
>TRBV11-2|-|TRBJ1-4|-
TGTGCCAGCAGCCCCCTGCGGGAAAAACTGTTTTTT
CASSPLREKLFF
>TRBV2|-|TRBJ1-1|-
TGTGCCAGCAGTGAAGCAGGGGTGGGCACTGAAGCTTTCTTT
CASSEAGVGTEAFF
>TRBV12-3/TRBV12-4|-|TRBJ1-1|TRBD1
TGTGCCAGCAGTGAGACAGGGGGCACTGAAGCTTTCTTT
CASSETGGTEAFF
>TRBV7-3|many|TRBJ2-4|-
TGTGCCAGCAGCTTAGGCGCGGAGGACATTCAGTACTTC
CASSLGAEDIQYF
>TRBV5-1|once|TRBJ2-3|TRBD1
TGCGCCAGCAGCCCCGGGACAGAAACAGATACGCAGTATTTT
CASSPGTETDTQYF
>TRBV6-6|many|TRBJ2-2|-
TGTGCCAGCAAGTCAGGGAGGGGGGCGGTTATCGGGGAGCTGTTTTTT
CASKSGRGAVIGELFF
>TRBV20-1|-|TRBJ1-3|-
TGCAGTGCTAGCCTCGGGGTTCTCACCATATATTTT
CSASLGVLTIYF
>TRBV24-1|-|TRBJ2-5|-
TGTGCCACCAGTGGGTCATTAGGAGAGACCCAGTACTTC
CATSGSLGETQYF
>TRBV6-2/TRBV6-3|once|TRBJ2-7|-
TGTGCCAGCGGTCTGTCGGCAGGAACTCGCAGTTACTTC
CASGLSAGTRSYF
>TRBV11-2|many|TRBJ2-1|TRBD2
TGTGCCAGCAGCAGAACTAGCGGGAGGGCTGTCCACAATGAGCAGTTCTTC
CASSRTSGRAVHNEQFF
>TRBV6-2/TRBV6-3|many|TRBJ1-5|-
TGTGCCAGCAGTTACAGGAAAGGAAGTGGTCAGCCCCAGCATTTT
CASSYRKGSGQPQHF
>TRBV4-1|many|TRBJ1-2|TRBD1
TGCGCCAGCAGCCAAGCAGGGGGGAAGTATGGCTACACCTTC
CASSQAGGKYGYTF
>TRBV28|-|TRBJ1-4|TRBD1
TGTGCCAGCAGTGCTCAGGGGGCGCCTGACGAAAAACTGTTTTTT
CASSAQGAPDEKLFF
>TRBV2|many|TRBJ1-1|-
TGTGCCAGCATCAGAAATAAGGACGGGAACACTGAAGCTTTCTTT
CASIRNKDGNTEAFF
>TRBV12-3/TRBV12-4|many|TRBJ1-5|-
TGTGCCAGCAGTTTTCCGCCAGCCTCAGGTCAGCCCCAGCATTTT
CASSFPPASGQPQHF
>TRBV2|-|TRBJ2-2|TRBD1
TGTGCCAGCAGTTACAGGGGGCAGGGGGAGCTGTTTTTT
CASSYRGQGELFF
>TRBV7-9|many|TRBJ2-2|-
TGTGCCAGCAGCCCCTTCACGGGGATGGCCGGGGAGCTGTTTTTT
CASSPFTGMAGELFF
>TRBV7-2|few|TRBJ1-6|TRBD1
TGTGCCAGCAGCTTTGCCGACAGGGATAATTCACCCCTCCACTTT
CASSFADRDNSPLHF
>TRBV25-1|-|TRBJ2-7|TRBD2
TGTGCCAGCTACGGCAGGTCGGGACTAGCGAGGCAGTACTTC
CASYGRSGLARQYF
>TRBV6-2/TRBV6-3|many|TRBJ2-5|-
TGTGCCAGGACAGAGGGGGAGACCCAGTACTTC
CARTEGETQYF
>TRBV7-9|-|TRBJ2-7|TRBD1
TGTGCCAGCAGCACAACAGGGGGCGACGAGCAGTACTTC
CASSTTGGDEQYF
>TRBV20-1|-|TRBJ1-1|TRBD1
TGCAGTGCCAGCGACCCGGGACAGGGGTTGAACACTGAAGCTTTCTTT
CSASDPGQGLNTEAFF
>TRBV29-1|-|TRBJ2-1|-
TGCAGCTCCCGCCGGGGCGATGAGCAGTTCTTC
CSSRRGDEQFF
>TRBV2|-|TRBJ2-5|TRBD2
TGTGCCAGCAGTGAAGGTAGCGGGAGGGCCGAGGAGACCCAGTACTTC
CASSEGSGRAEETQYF
>TRBV6-4|many|TRBJ2-7|-
TGTGCCAGCAACACAATGTATTTCTCTTGCGGGGAATACTACGAGCAGTACTTC
CASNTMYFSCGEYYEQYF
>TRBV5-1|many|TRBJ2-1|-
TGCGCCAGCAGCTTTGAGGGACGCTACAATGAGCAGTTCTTC
CASSFEGRYNEQFF
>TRBV29-1|medium-sized|TRBJ2-1|TRBD2
TGCAGCGTTCAGTCTAGCGGGTACAATGAGCAGTTCTTC
CSVQSSGYNEQFF
>TRBV11-3|many|TRBJ2-1|-
TGTGCCAGCAGCTTAAAGGGGGGCGAGCAGTTCTTC
CASSLKGGEQFF
>TRBV5-1|-|TRBJ2-3|TRBD1
TGCGCCAGCAGCTTGGCTCCCCCGGGGGCAGGGGGCGTCTTTACGCAGTATTTT
CASSLAPPGAGGVFTQYF
>TRBV19|-|TRBJ1-3|TRBD1
TGTGCCAGTAGCACCGGGACAGGGGGCCTTCGGGTGAACACCATATATTTC
CASSTGTGGLRVNTIYF
>TRBV5-6|many|TRBJ2-5|-
TGTGCCAGCAGCTTCACGTATGAGACCCAGTACTTC
CASSFTYETQYF
>TRBV7-2|-|TRBJ1-5|-
TGTGCCAGCAGCTCTTACACCACTCAGCCCCAGCATTTT
CASSSYTTQPQHF
>TRBV2|-|TRBJ2-3|TRBD1
TGTGCCAGCAGGTCTACAGGGGGCAGGACAGATACGCAGTATTTT
CASRSTGGRTDTQYF
>TRBV6-6|many|TRBJ1-2|TRBD1
TGTGCCAGCACCTACGACAGGGATAATGGCTACACCTTC
CASTYDRDNGYTF
>TRBV24-1|-|TRBJ2-5|-
TGTGCCACCAGTGATTTCGGGACGGTCCAAGAGACCCAGTACTTC
CATSDFGTVQETQYF